This T cell receptor (beta chain) is from a study of vaccination and CD4 T cells after COVID-19. Study summary: The authors exposed cells to overlapping spike peptides derived from SARS-CoV-2, HCoV-NL63, HCoV-OC43 and HCoV-229E.

With the Oncomine TCR Beta short-read assay, DNA from cultured CD4+ T cells was sequenced. TCRdb reanalysed the PCR reads using MiXCR and keeps one entry per CDR3 protein. The sample includes some 9,700 distinct CDR3 sequences, around three fifths of them seen just once. Comments on this clonotype: Its antigen is still unknown.

General study findings and limits: For SARS-CoV-2-reactive clonotypes, the median went from about 20 to 38, a nonsignificant increase.

Treatment in this sample: approximately 9-day PBMC culture with coronavirus spike peptide pools or control peptides (ViraFEST assay). An unexposed donor provided the CD4+ T cells, which were collected before the COVID-19 pandemic (2011-2018). V was clipped by 1 base and J by 5 bases; unmatched bases: 10. The CDR3 covers 16 residues. Germline assignment: CDR1 SGHNT and CDR2 YYREEE (reference sequence). The rearrangement uses TRBV5-4 and TRBJ2-5; TRBD2 matches at 8 bases. The specimen sequenced was CD4+ T cells from blood, cultured in vitro. This clonotype originated in a human donor in good health. The CDR3 coding sequence is TGTGCCAGCAGCTTGTTCCGTAGCGGGGAGGCGGAGACCCAGTACTTC. Translated, it gives CASSLFRSGEAETQYF. Combining the CDR3 with reference TRBV5-4 and TRBJ2-5 gives the whole variable domain ETGVTQSPTHLIKTRGQQVTLRCSSQSGHNTVSWYQQALGQGPQFIFQYYREEENGRGNFPPRFSGLQFPNYSSELNVNALELDDSALYLCASSLFRSGEAETQYFGPGTRLLVL.